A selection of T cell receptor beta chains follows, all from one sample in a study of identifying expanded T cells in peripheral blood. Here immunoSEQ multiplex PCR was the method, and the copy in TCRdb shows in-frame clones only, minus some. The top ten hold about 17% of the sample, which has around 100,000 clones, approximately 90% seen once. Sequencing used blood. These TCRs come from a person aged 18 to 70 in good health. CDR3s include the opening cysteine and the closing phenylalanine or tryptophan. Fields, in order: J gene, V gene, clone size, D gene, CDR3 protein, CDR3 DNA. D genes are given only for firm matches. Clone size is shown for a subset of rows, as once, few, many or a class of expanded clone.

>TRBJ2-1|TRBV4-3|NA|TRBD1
CASSQGAGGAGHEQFF
TGCGCCAGCAGCCAAGGGGCAGGGGGCGCCGGGCATGAGCAGTTCTTC
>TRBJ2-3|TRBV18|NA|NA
CASSPPPDTDTQYF
TGTGCCAGCTCCCCCCCGCCTGACACAGATACGCAGTATTTT
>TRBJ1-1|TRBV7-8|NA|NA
CASSPYWGGFDTEAFF
TGTGCCAGCAGCCCTTATTGGGGGGGGTTTGACACTGAAGCTTTCTTT
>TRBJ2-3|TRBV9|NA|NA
CASTPREADTQYF
TGTGCCAGCACCCCCCGTGAGGCAGATACGCAGTATTTT
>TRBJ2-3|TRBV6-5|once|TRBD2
CASSYSGGLTDTQYF
TGTGCCAGCAGCTATAGCGGGGGGCTCACAGATACGCAGTATTTT
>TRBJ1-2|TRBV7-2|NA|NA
CASSLHWSYGYTF
TGTGCCAGCAGCTTACATTGGAGCTATGGCTACACCTTC
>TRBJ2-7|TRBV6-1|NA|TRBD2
CASSRTGLAGNEQYF
TGTGCCAGCAGTCGAACGGGACTAGCGGGGAACGAGCAGTACTTC
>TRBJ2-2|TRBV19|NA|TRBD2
CASRKAGGNTGELFF
TGTGCCAGTAGGAAAGCGGGGGGGAACACCGGGGAGCTGTTTTTT
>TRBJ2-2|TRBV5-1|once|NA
CASRDEASTGELFF
TGCGCCAGCAGGGATGAGGCATCCACCGGGGAGCTGTTTTTT
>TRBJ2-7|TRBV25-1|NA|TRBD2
CASSEPGGNDEQYF
TGTGCCAGCAGTGAACCGGGGGGTAATGACGAGCAGTACTTC
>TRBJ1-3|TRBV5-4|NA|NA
CASSLVLTGLSGNTIYF
TGTGCCAGCAGCTTGGTCTTAACAGGGCTCTCTGGAAACACCATATATTTT
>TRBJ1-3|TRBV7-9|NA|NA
CASSPVEGLRGNTIYF
TGTGCCAGCAGCCCCGTGGAGGGGTTAAGGGGAAACACCATATATTTT
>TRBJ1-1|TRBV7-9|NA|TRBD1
CASSLQQGAIEAFF
TGTGCCAGCAGCTTACAACAGGGGGCGATTGAAGCTTTCTTT
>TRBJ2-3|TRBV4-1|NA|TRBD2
CASSRGLAGGRADTQYF
TGCGCCAGCAGCCGAGGACTAGCGGGGGGGAGGGCAGATACGCAGTATTTT
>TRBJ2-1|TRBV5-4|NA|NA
CASSLDRVQEQFF
TGTGCCAGCAGCTTGGACAGGGTCCAGGAGCAGTTCTTC